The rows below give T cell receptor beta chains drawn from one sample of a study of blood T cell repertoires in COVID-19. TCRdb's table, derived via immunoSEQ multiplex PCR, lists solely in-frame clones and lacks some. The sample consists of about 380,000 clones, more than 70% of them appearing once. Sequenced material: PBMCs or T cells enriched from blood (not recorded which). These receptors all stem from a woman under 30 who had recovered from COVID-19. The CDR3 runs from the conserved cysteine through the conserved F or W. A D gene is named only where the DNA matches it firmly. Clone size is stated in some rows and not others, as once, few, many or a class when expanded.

TGTGCCAGCTCACCACCGAACCAGGACTACAATGAGCAGTTCTTC,CASSPPNQDYNEQFF,NA,TRBJ2-1,NA,TRBV18
TGCGCCAGCAGCCAAGACGGAGGGGTCGGGGGTGAAGCTTTCTTT,CASSQDGGVGGEAFF,NA,TRBJ1-1,few,TRBV4-1
TGTGCCAGCAGTCCCATTTATCGCAGGGGTCTTAGTGGTGAGCAGTTCTTC,CASSPIYRRGLSGEQFF,NA,TRBJ2-1,NA,TRBV27
TGTGCCACCAGTTCCGAGGGCTCCTACGAGCAGTACTTC,CATSSEGSYEQYF,NA,TRBJ2-7,NA,TRBV15
TGTGCCAGCAGCCCTCTTAGGGGTGCTGGCTACACCTTC,CASSPLRGAGYTF,NA,TRBJ1-2,NA,TRBV9
TGTGCCAGCAGCGGCGCCGGGGGAGAGACCCAGTACTTC,CASSGAGGETQYF,NA,TRBJ2-5,NA,TRBV11-3
TGTGCCAGCAGCACTGGCTCCTACGAGCAGTACTTC,CASSTGSYEQYF,NA,TRBJ2-7,NA,TRBV11-2
TGTGCCAGCAGTTCTAGACAGGGATTAGGCTATGACAGCTATGGCTACACCTTC,CASSSRQGLGYDSYGYTF,TRBD1,TRBJ1-2,NA,TRBV27
TGTGCCAGCAGCGATACCGGGACACCGAACACTGAAGCTTTCTTT,CASSDTGTPNTEAFF,NA,TRBJ1-1,NA,TRBV9
TGTGCCAGTAGTAACGGGGGGTTCCATAGCAATCAGCCCCAGCATTTT,CASSNGGFHSNQPQHF,NA,TRBJ1-5,NA,TRBV19